This TCR beta chain was found in a study of post-analysis software for immune sequencing data. Turning to the study itself: Multiple sclerosis in the patients followed relapsing-remitting, secondary progressive and progressive-relapsing courses. Study observations and caveats: The study found TRBV5-6, TRBV5-1 and TRBV20-1 among several TRBV segments more frequent in patients than controls. Controls' normalized Chao1 diversity significantly exceeded that of multiple sclerosis patients. Clustering by F measure revealed strong co-clustering among samples prepared together in one batch.

Germline values: CDR1 SEHNR, CDR2 FQNEAQ (reference sequence). This CDR3 comprises 15 residues. To note about this clonotype: Its specificity is unknown. A junction boundary mismatches the germline segment, possibly from a read error.

cDNA libraries for TCR beta contained unique molecular identifiers. T cells numbering about 0.85 to 11 million yielded cDNA molecules that totaled approximately 500,000. TCRdb redid the calling of the PCR reads with MiXCR, one entry per CDR3 protein. The sample has about 540,000 distinct CDR3 sequences; approximately 31% are singletons. The gene calls are TRBV7-9 and TRBJ1-4; D possibly corresponds to TRBD1 (6 bases). The sequence was collected from a girl aged 2 to 17 with multiple sclerosis. Sequenced: blood. The CDR3 nucleotides read TGTGCCGGCAGCCTAAGTGACAGGCCTAATGAAAAACTGTTTTTT. Its protein product is CAGSLSDRPNEKLFF.